Sequencing of this T cell receptor (beta chain) was carried out in a study of CD8 T cells in Susac syndrome. Study-wide points: The authors acknowledged that their TCR sequencing and HLA analysis involved a relatively small number of individuals.

This clonotype has just a few counts. What it binds is unknown. Reverse transcription used roughly 0.45 to 1 ug RNA and random hexamers. TCRdb recomputed calls from the immunoSEQ multiplex PCR reads with MiXCR, one row per CDR3 protein. The profile shows about 130,000 distinct CDR3 sequences, 85% to 95% of them singletons. Sequencing of TCR beta was performed on blood CD8+ T cells and on blood CD4+ T cells. TEMRA cells underwent FACS enrichment and CD8+ and CD4+ T cells underwent negative isolation. Trimming removed 2 bases from V and 1 base from J, with 5 bases in between. The CDR3 is made up of 13 amino acids. Germline CDR1 and CDR2: MNHEY and SMNVEV (reference sequence).

The specimen was CD8+ T cells from PBMCs. The V gene is TRBV27, the J gene TRBJ1-1, with D unresolved. The TCR was taken from a human donor with multiple sclerosis. The CDR3 region is CASSLRQNTEAFF. The CDR3 nucleotides read TGTGCCAGCAGTTTACGGCAGAACACTGAAGCTTTCTTT.